The rows below give T cell receptor beta chains drawn from one sample of a study of T-cell reconstitution after alpha-beta-depleted transplantation in children. TCRdb re-called the PCR reads through MiXCR, storing one row per CDR3 protein. In the table there are 500,000 to 600,000 distinct CDR3 sequences, about a sixth of which are singletons. Sequencing was performed on PBMCs from the stem cell graft donor, taken from the stem cell graft. Every receptor here comes from a human donor who donated a stem cell graft to a child with acute lymphoblastic leukemia. CDR3s include the opening cysteine and the closing phenylalanine or tryptophan. Fields, in order: J gene, V gene, CDR3 protein.

TRBJ1-5 TRBV12-3/TRBV12-4 CASSFRGQGGNQPQHF
TRBJ1-2 TRBV5-1 CASSGDRVMGYTF
TRBJ1-4 TRBV12-3/TRBV12-4 CASSFAGQPEKLFF
TRBJ1-1 TRBV6-1 CASSEWSAPGGEAFF
TRBJ2-1 TRBV19 CASRETGGGPYNEQFF
TRBJ2-1 TRBV12-3/TRBV12-4 CASSGPNEQFF
TRBJ2-1 TRBV12-3/TRBV12-4 CASSLARLASSYNEQFF
TRBJ2-5 TRBV5-1 CASSLAAGKETQYF
TRBJ1-1 TRBV5-1 CASSLAGPATEAFF
TRBJ2-7 TRBV7-8 CATGTGNYEQYF
TRBJ1-5 TRBV7-8 CASSLVKGPRPQHF
TRBJ2-7 TRBV27 CASSLSQQGTEQYF
TRBJ2-1 TRBV20-1 CSALTSGSEIGNEQFF
TRBJ2-5 TRBV3-1 CASSPLAGGRRRAETQYF
TRBJ2-1 TRBV5-4 CASSLASSIRNEQFF
TRBJ2-5 TRBV12-3/TRBV12-4 CASSKGLAGGPLGETQYF
TRBJ2-3 TRBV12-3/TRBV12-4 CASSISLAGGPDTQYF
TRBJ2-7 TRBV27 CASSLAGGGTYEQYF
TRBJ1-1 TRBV3-1 CASSQLSWDANTEAFF
TRBJ2-7 TRBV2 CASSEGRRSSYEQYF
TRBJ2-1 TRBV15 CATSRDEASGSYEQFF
TRBJ1-2 TRBV29-1 CSVEDRDEGYGYTF
TRBJ2-1 TRBV7-9 CASSPDSRGYLVGFF
TRBJ2-2 TRBV12-3/TRBV12-4 CASTTPPNTGELFF